These 19 T cell receptor beta chains originate from one sample sequenced in a study of regulatory T cells in long-lasting Graves disease. As to time point: persistent/refractory GD, antithyroid drugs over 5 years with positive TRAb. Following extraction of RNA from PBMCs, that RNA was used to make the TCR library. Assembly of TCR beta libraries relied on iRepertoire HTBI primers together with Arm-PCR of CDR3 regions. Via MiXCR, TCRdb re-called the multiplex PCR reads, giving one row per CDR3 protein. The sample lists some 280,000 distinct CDR3 sequences; around 23% were seen once. The source material was peripheral blood mononuclear cells (PBMCs), sampled when the disease was refractory, from a patient treated with antithyroid drugs. The receptors stem from a female donor with Graves disease.

This clonotype turned up a few times. This sequence joins TRBV7-9 and TRBJ1-1; the match to TRBD1 covers 7 bases. Germline V gene lookup returns CDR1 SEHNR and CDR2 FQNEAQ (reference sequence). J gave up 5 bases and V 2 bases, and 8 bases lay outside the gene matches. CDR3 length equals 15 residues. CDR3 amino acids: CASSLKTGRTTEAFF. The CDR3 nucleotides are TGTGCCAGCAGCTTAAAGACAGGGAGGACTACTGAAGCTTTCTTT.

This clonotype showed up just a few times. The gene calls are TRBV30 and TRBJ2-7, with D possibly matching TRBD2 (5 bases). The CDR3 runs 11 residues. Germline CDR1 is GTSNPN and CDR2 is SVGIG (reference sequence). V was trimmed by 2 bases and J by 6 bases, leaving 8 bases between them. CDR3 sequence reads: CAWSSGFEQYF. The CDR3 DNA sequence: TGTGCCTGGAGTTCGGGGTTCGAGCAGTACTTC.

CDR3 coding DNA: TGCGCCAGCAGCCAAGAGTACCCTGGGGCCAACGTCCTGACTTTC. Amino acid sequence: CASSQEYPGANVLTF. J is TRBJ2-6 and V is TRBV5-1, with D hard to call. CDR1 is SGHRS, CDR2 YFSETQ, per germline. Trimming removed 4 bases at V and 2 bases at J, with 10 bases between. This CDR3 has 15 residues. Together with reference TRBV5-1 and TRBJ2-6, the CDR3 gives the full variable domain: KAGVTQTPRYLIKTRGQQVTLSCSPISGHRSVSWYQQTPGQGLQFLFEYFSETQRNKGNFPGRFSGRQFSNSRSEMNVSTLELGDSALYLCASSQEYPGANVLTFGAGSRLTVL.

This clonotype was recorded a few times. The V call is TRBV7-2, the J call TRBJ2-7; TRBD2 agrees at 12 bases. Germline CDR1 is SGHTA and CDR2 is FQGNSA. V dropped 1 base and J dropped 6; count of bases not matched to a gene: 4. CDR3 length: 15 amino acids. The CDR3 DNA reads as TGTGCCAGCAGCTTAGGACTAGCGGGAGTCTGCGAGCAGTACTTC. Translated, it gives CASSLGLAGVCEQYF.

The chain has TRBV18 and TRBJ1-5; a weak D match, TRBD1 (6 bases). Germline loops: CDR1 KGHSH, CDR2 LQKENI. Deletions cut 2 bases from V and 5 bases from J, with 13 bases between. The CDR3 length is 15 residues. As DNA, the CDR3 is TGTGCCAGCTCACCAGTGTCAGGGGAGGATCAGCCCCAGCATTTT. This encodes CASSPVSGEDQPQHF. Variable domain in full (rest from reference TRBV18 and TRBJ1-5): NAGVMQNPRHLVRRRGQEARLRCSPMKGHSHVYWYRQLPEEGLKFMVYLQKENIIDESGMPKERFSAEFPKEGPSILRIQQVVRGDSAAYFCASSPVSGEDQPQHFGDGTRLSIL.

V usage is TRBV20-1 and J usage is TRBJ2-1; 14 positions match TRBD2. This CDR3 is 17 amino acids long. V gave up 3 bases and J gave up 0 bases; unmatched junction bases: 4. Germline lookup yields CDR1 DFQATT and CDR2 SNEGSKA (reference sequence). CDR3 DNA sequence: TGCAGTGCTAGTTGGACTAGCGGGAGGTTCTCCTACAATGAGCAGTTCTTC. Protein product: CSASWTSGRFSYNEQFF.

The rearrangement joins TRBV28 to TRBJ1-4; 9 bases align to TRBD1. V shed 6 bases, J shed 6 bases, and the junction held 14 bases outside the gene matches. Germline V gene data show CDR1 as MDHEN and CDR2 as SYDVKM. This CDR3 comprises 17 residues. CDR3 in DNA: TGTGCCAGCAGCCCCATGATTCTTCGGACAGGGGATGAAAAACTGTTTTTT. Its protein product is CASSPMILRTGDEKLFF.

This clonotype appeared many times. CDR3 coding DNA: TGTGCCAGCAGCCAAGACGTGTCAGGGGGTTACGAGCAGTACTTC. It is translated as CASSQDVSGGYEQYF. V is TRBV3-1 and J is TRBJ2-7; 7 bases map to TRBD1. The V and J ends lost 0 bases and 4 bases, in that order; junction bases with no gene match: 6. Per the germline V gene, CDR1 is LGHDT and CDR2 is YNNKEL (reference sequence). This CDR3 spans 15 amino acids.

This clonotype has more than one count but fewer than ten. V gene TRBV9 combines with J gene TRBJ1-1, with TRBD1 identical over 8 bases. The trim removed 3 bases at V and 3 bases at J, leaving 4 bases unmatched. The CDR3 is made up of 14 amino acids. Looked up from germline, CDR1 is SGDLS and CDR2 is YYNGEE. The CDR3 sequence: CASSEGTGDTEAFF. The DNA for the CDR3 is TGTGCCAGCAGCGAGGGGACAGGCGACACTGAAGCTTTCTTT.

This clonotype was counted at least ten times. The chain employs TRBV19 and TRBJ2-7; D is possibly TRBD2 (6 bases). Between the trimmed V and J ends, which lost 3 bases and 2 bases, there was a span of 20 bases. Looked up from germline, CDR1 is LNHDA and CDR2 is SQIVND (reference sequence). The CDR3 totals 17 residues. Here the CDR3 reads CASSIRAWRGPTYEQYF. CDR3 nucleotide sequence: TGTGCCAGTAGTATTCGGGCGTGGCGGGGACCTACCTACGAGCAGTACTTC.

The chain is built from TRBV27 and TRBJ2-3, with D perhaps TRBD2 (5 bases). CDR3 size: 10 residues. Germline loops: CDR1 MNHEY, CDR2 SMNVEV (reference sequence). The V and J ends lost 8 bases and 7 bases respectively, with 7 bases between them. CDR3 bases: TGTGCCAGCGGAGGTTATACGCAGTATTTT. This translates into CASGGYTQYF.

Of note for this clonotype: One junction end disagrees with the germline gene, perhaps due to a read error. The CDR3 bases are TGTGCCAGCAGCTGGGGGTACGGGACAATAAACACCGGGGGGCTGTTTTTT. Protein: CASSWGYGTINTGGLFF. This sequence joins TRBV11-2 and TRBJ2-2; perhaps D is TRBD1 or TRBD2 (6 bases each). The CDR3 length is 17 residues. The germline CDR1 and CDR2 sequences are SGHAT and FQNNGV.

This clonotype was seen many times. This chain connects TRBV28 to TRBJ1-2, with 7 bases lining up with TRBD1. Germline V lookup: CDR1 MDHEN, CDR2 SYDVKM. V was clipped by 5 bases and J by 7 bases; unmatched bases: 7. CDR3 length: 13 amino acids. The CDR3 here is CASSGQEGVGYTF. Written as DNA, the CDR3 is TGTGCCAGCAGTGGACAGGAAGGGGTTGGCTACACCTTC.

This clonotype was seen repeatedly, ten times or more. The chain recombines TRBV12-3 or TRBV12-4 with TRBJ2-5; D is possibly TRBD2 (6 bases). The CDR3 spans 13 residues. V was clipped by 5 bases and J by 5 bases, with 12 bases between them. The chain's CDR3 is CASSQNGGETQYF. In DNA form, the CDR3 reads TGTGCCAGCAGTCAGAATGGGGGGGAGACCCAGTACTTC.

There are many counts of this clonotype. V usage is TRBV28 and J usage is TRBJ2-4; D might be TRBD2 (5 bases). V dropped 6 bases and J dropped 0 bases, with 12 bases sitting between them. The CDR3 is 15 amino acids. Per germline, CDR1 MDHEN and CDR2 SYDVKM. CDR3 region: CASSPGLVAKNIQYF. In nucleotides, the CDR3 is TGTGCCAGCAGCCCCGGACTGGTAGCCAAAAACATTCAGTACTTC. The full variable domain, rest sourced from reference TRBV28 and TRBJ2-4, is DVKVTQSSRYLVKRTGEKVFLECVQDMDHENMFWYRQDPGLGLRLIYFSYDVKMKEKGDIPEGYSVSREKKERFSLILESASTNQTSMYLCASSPGLVAKNIQYFGAGTRLSVL.

V usage is TRBV18 and J usage is TRBJ1-2, with D tentatively TRBD1 (6 bases). Between the trimmed V and J ends, which lost 4 bases and 4 bases, there was a span of 13 bases. Germline-derived CDR1 and CDR2 are KGHSH and LQKENI. This CDR3 is 14 amino acids long. The CDR3 bases are TGTGCCAGCTCACAGAGGGACAACCCCTATGGCTACACCTTC. Translation: CASSQRDNPYGYTF.

With respect to this clonotype: The junction departs from germline at one end; a sequencing error may be responsible. This sequence joins TRBV4-3 and TRBJ1-5; the D is unclear. The CDR3 loop spans 15 amino acids. Germline CDR1 is LGHNA and CDR2 is YSLEER. In DNA, the CDR3 is TGCGCCAGCAGTCAAGATTTGGCGTCAATTCAGCCCCAGCATTTT. The encoded protein is CASSQDLASIQPQHF.

The chain has TRBV4-3 and TRBJ2-2; maybe TRBD1 (6 bases). The germline V gene has CDR1 LGHNA and CDR2 YSLEER. The CDR3 runs 18 residues. The V and J ends lost 4 bases and 3 bases respectively, with 21 bases between them. The CDR3 is CASSPTVSQGLHTGELFF. The CDR3 nucleotides read TGCGCCAGCAGCCCTACCGTTTCACAGGGTCTTCACACCGGGGAGCTGTTTTTT.

The CDR3 is CASRSTSSRETQYF. As DNA, the CDR3 is TGTGCCAGCAGATCGACCTCTTCCCGAGAGACCCAGTACTTC. The chain combines TRBV7-9 with TRBJ2-5, with D unresolved. The V end was cut by 6 bases, the J end by 4 bases, with 15 bases between. This CDR3 has 14 amino acids. In germline, CDR1 is SEHNR, CDR2 FQNEAQ (reference sequence).